What follows describes a single T cell receptor beta chain. Assay: immunoSEQ multiplex PCR; the TCRdb copy retains only in-frame clones and omits some. The table has tens of thousands of clones, about four fifths seen once. V shed 3 bases and J shed 2 bases, with 15 bases lying between them. The length of the CDR3 is 15 residues. Germline CDR1 reads SGHRS; CDR2 reads YFSETQ. The sample is drawn from a study of blood T cell repertoires in COVID-19. At the level of the study: PBMCs, B-cell-depleted T cells, or T cells provided the cDNA or gDNA that made up the material.

The sequenced sample consisted of peripheral blood. The TCR sequence derives from a man between 45 and 60 years old with active or convalescent COVID-19. The gene calls are TRBV5-1 and TRBJ2-7; D might be TRBD2 (6 bases). The CDR3 bases are TGCGCCAGCAGCTCGGGACTCGGACGGGCCTACGAGCAGTACTTC. Encoded protein: CASSSGLGRAYEQYF.